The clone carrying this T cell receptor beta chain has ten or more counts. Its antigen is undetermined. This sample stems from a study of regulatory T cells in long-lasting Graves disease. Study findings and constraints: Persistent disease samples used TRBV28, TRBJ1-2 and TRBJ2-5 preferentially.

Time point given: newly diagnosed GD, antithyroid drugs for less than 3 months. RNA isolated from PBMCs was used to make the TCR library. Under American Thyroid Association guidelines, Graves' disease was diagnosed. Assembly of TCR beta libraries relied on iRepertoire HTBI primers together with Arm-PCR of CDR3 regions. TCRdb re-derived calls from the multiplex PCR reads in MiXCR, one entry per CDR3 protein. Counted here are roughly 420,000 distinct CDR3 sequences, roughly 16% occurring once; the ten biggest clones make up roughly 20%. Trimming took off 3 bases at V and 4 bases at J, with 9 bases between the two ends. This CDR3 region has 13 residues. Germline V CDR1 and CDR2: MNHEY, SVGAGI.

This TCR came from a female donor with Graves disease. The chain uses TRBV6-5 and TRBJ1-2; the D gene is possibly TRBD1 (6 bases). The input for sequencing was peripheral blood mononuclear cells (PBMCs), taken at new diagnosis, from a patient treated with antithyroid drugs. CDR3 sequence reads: CASSYGQSYGYTF. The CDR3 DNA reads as TGTGCCAGCAGTTATGGACAGAGCTATGGCTACACCTTC.